These 5 T cell receptor beta chains were sequenced from one sample in a study of cytomegalovirus exposure and HLA in healthy donors. Primers included in the PCR were 60 Vbeta and 13 Jbeta primers. Assay used: immunoSEQ multiplex PCR; TCRdb lists only in-frame clones, some missing. The sample includes 100,000 to 150,000 clones, approximately 81% seen only once; the top ten take under 5%. The sample consisted of PBMCs. Receptor source: a man in his late teens or twenties in good health and CMV-seropositive.

This clone was seen a few times. CDR3 nucleotide sequence: TGCGCCAGCAGTGTTAGCGGGGTTTCCTACAATGAGCAGTTCTTC. It codes for CASSVSGVSYNEQFF. The chain has TRBV5-1 and TRBJ2-1; 8 bases align to TRBD2. The germline V gene has CDR1 SGHRS and CDR2 YFSETQ. The CDR3 consists of 15 residues. Unmatched junction bases numbered 5, after V lost 5 bases and J lost 1 base.

V is TRBV2 and J is TRBJ1-2; 9 bases match TRBD1. V dropped 6 bases and J dropped 2; count of bases not matched to a gene: 4. The length of the CDR3 is 14 residues. CDR1 and CDR2 from the germline V gene are SNHLY and FYNNEI. The CDR3 region is CASSRDRANYGYTF. DNA of the CDR3: TGTGCCAGCAGCCGGGACAGGGCGAACTATGGCTACACCTTC.

This chain joins TRBV5-4 and TRBJ2-1, with 7 nucleotides matching TRBD2. Germline trimming cut 3 bases from V and 15 bases from J; bases unmatched to any gene: 15. This CDR3 region has 14 residues. CDR1 is SGHNT and CDR2 is YYREEE in the germline V gene (reference sequence). In DNA form, the CDR3 reads TGTGCCAGCAGCTCGGAAGGGAGAGGGAGGGCCCTGTTCTTC. It yields the protein CASSSEGRGRALFF.

The chain carries TRBV9 and TRBJ1-5, with D uncertain. The CDR3 covers 13 residues. CDR1 and CDR2 (germline): SGDLS, YYNGEE. Trimming shortened V by 4 bases and J by 6 bases, and 11 bases separated the two germline ends. CDR3 nucleotides: TGTGCCAGCAGCAGGGCCGGAGGTCAGCCCCAGCATTTT. Residues: CASSRAGGQPQHF.

This clone turned up a few times. The CDR3 is CASSLQGASYEQYF. DNA of the CDR3: TGCGCCAGCAGCTTACAGGGGGCCTCCTACGAGCAGTACTTC. The chain has TRBV5-1 and TRBJ2-7, with TRBD1 identical over 9 bases. The CDR3 sequence is 14 residues long. V lost 2 bases to trimming and J lost 0 bases; unmatched junction nucleotides: 0. Germline assignment: CDR1 SGHRS and CDR2 YFSETQ.